This entry lists 8 T cell receptor beta chains sequenced from one sample in a study of T cells after posttransplantation cyclophosphamide. Sequencing used immunoSEQ multiplex PCR; TCRdb keeps in-frame clones, though not all of them. The table shows some 47,000 clones, with roughly 84% occurring only once. The sequenced material came from PBMCs. These receptors came from a man aged 25-40 years with a blood cancer, CMV-positive, and with a related stem cell donor.

This chain connects TRBV30 to TRBJ2-1, with 10 bases aligning to TRBD2. The germline gives CDR1 GTSNPN, CDR2 SVGIG (reference sequence). This CDR3 has 15 amino acids. The J segment lost 7 bases and the V segment lost 4 bases, leaving 10 bases of the junction unmatched. The DNA for the CDR3 is TGTGCCTGGACCCCTAGCGGGAGAGGGTATAATGAGCAGTTCTTC. It codes for CAWTPSGRGYNEQFF.

The V and J genes are TRBV5-1 and TRBJ2-1; D remains ambiguous. From germline, CDR1 is SGHRS and CDR2 YFSETQ. V was clipped by 2 bases and J by 7 bases, with 7 bases between them. The CDR3 covers 12 residues. The CDR3 reads CASSFSSNEQFF. As DNA, the CDR3 is TGCGCCAGCAGCTTTTCCAGTAATGAGCAGTTCTTC.

The chain combines TRBV7-9 with TRBJ2-4; possible D gene TRBD1, 5 bases. This CDR3 is 13 amino acids long. The germline gives CDR1 SEHNR, CDR2 FQNEAQ (reference sequence). Trimming pared 5 bases from V and 4 bases from J, leaving 9 bases between. CDR3 amino acids: CASSAGIKNIQYF. DNA for the CDR3: TGTGCCAGCAGCGCAGGGATTAAAAACATTCAGTACTTC.

This clone was seen once. This rearrangement joins TRBV4-3 to TRBJ1-5; TRBD1 is a possible D gene (5 bases). This CDR3 comprises 15 residues. In germline, CDR1 is LGHNA, CDR2 YSLEER. Trimming left V 0 bases short and J 3 bases short, with 9 bases between. The CDR3 is CASSQDSGFNQPQHF. In DNA, the CDR3 is TGCGCCAGCAGCCAAGATTCAGGGTTCAATCAGCCCCAGCATTTT.

The chain combines TRBV4-2 with TRBJ2-5; D unresolved. The V gene lost 3 bases and the J gene lost 5 bases, with 13 bases spanning the gap. The germline V gene encodes CDR1 LGHNA and CDR2 YNFKEQ. The CDR3 consists of 14 residues. The DNA of the CDR3 is TGTGCCAGCAGCCAGGCAATACAGAAGGAGACCCAGTACTTC. Its protein is CASSQAIQKETQYF.

The chain joins TRBV6-9 to TRBJ2-3, with D perhaps matching TRBD1 (6 bases). The CDR3 is made up of 14 amino acids. The germline V and J ends were trimmed by 5 bases and 8 bases, with 17 bases remaining between them. CDR1 and CDR2 from the germline V gene are MNHGY and SVAAGI. CDR3 protein: CASSHRTVIGTQYF. CDR3 bases: TGTGCCAGCAGTCACCGGACAGTCATTGGTACGCAGTATTTT.

V gene TRBV4-2 combines with J gene TRBJ2-1, with D perhaps matching TRBD1 (5 bases). This CDR3 comprises 18 residues. Trimming shortened V by 0 bases and J by 4 bases, and 19 bases separated the two germline ends. In germline, CDR1 is LGHNA, CDR2 YNFKEQ. The CDR3 sequence: CASSQDGQGLPPYNEQFF. The CDR3 bases are TGTGCCAGCAGCCAAGATGGGCAGGGCTTGCCCCCTTACAATGAGCAGTTCTTC.

The V gene is TRBV7-9, the J gene TRBJ1-1; D uncertain. This CDR3 region has 11 residues. Trimming cost V 4 bases and J 13 bases, with 13 bases left between them. Germline CDR1 SEHNR, CDR2 FQNEAQ (reference sequence). The CDR3 here is CASSSEYRGFF. In DNA, the CDR3 is TGTGCCAGCAGCTCCGAGTATCGGGGTTTCTTT.